This is a list of T cell receptor beta chains from one sample in a study of control samples from healthy donors and cancer patients. Generated by immunoSEQ multiplex PCR, the TCRdb table keeps only in-frame clones and is missing some. The sample lists about 110,000 clones, around 88% seen once, with approximately 16% in the top ten. Sequencing was carried out using blood. All receptors come from a woman between 50 and 59 years old in good health. CDR3s include the opening cysteine and the closing phenylalanine or tryptophan. A D gene is named only where the DNA matches it firmly. A row's size may be missing; if present it is once, few, many or a size class.

j_call,clone_size,d_call,v_call,cdr3_nt,cdr3_aa
TRBJ2-3,few,TRBD2,TRBV5-1,TGCGCCAGCAGCCAGGGGACTAGCGGGAGGACAGATACGCAGTATTTT,CASSQGTSGRTDTQYF
TRBJ1-2,-,-,TRBV27,TGTGCCAGCAGTTTACGTCAGCAGGGATGGGGCTATGGCTACACCTTC,CASSLRQQGWGYGYTF
TRBJ2-5,once,TRBD2,TRBV2,TGTGCCAGCAACGGGTTCGGGGGGGCCAGGGAGACCCAGTACTTC,CASNGFGGARETQYF
TRBJ1-2,-,-,TRBV7-8,TGTGCCAGCAGCAACAGCCAGCAATATGGCTACACCTTC,CASSNSQQYGYTF
TRBJ1-6,-,-,TRBV7-2,TGTGCCAGCAGCCCCGGCCCGTCGACGAGGAATTCACCCCTCCACTTT,CASSPGPSTRNSPLHF
TRBJ2-2,once,-,TRBV6-2/TRBV6-3,TGTGCCAGCAGCTCATTTTCGACTGGGAGAACCGGGGAGCTGTTTTTT,CASSSFSTGRTGELFF
TRBJ2-3,-,-,TRBV2,TGTGCCAGCAGGGGGTTGAGGGGGACAGATACGCAGTATTTT,CASRGLRGTDTQYF
TRBJ2-3,-,-,TRBV7-3,TGTGCCAGCAGCCCTTCGGGGCTTGGGGATACGCAGTATTTT,CASSPSGLGDTQYF
TRBJ2-2,-,-,TRBV29-1,TGCAGCGTTGGCCAGGGGCTCGCCGGGGAGCTGTTTTTT,CSVGQGLAGELFF
TRBJ1-2,-,-,TRBV6-2/TRBV6-3,TGTGCCAGCAGTTACTCGAGCTCGTCCGGGAATGGCTACACCTTC,CASSYSSSSGNGYTF
TRBJ2-1,-,TRBD2,TRBV11-2,TGTGCCAGCAGCTCTCACGGGGGGGAGCAGTTCTTC,CASSSHGGEQFF
TRBJ1-2,-,TRBD1,TRBV5-6,TGTGCCAGCAGCTTGTTGTCGGGACAGGGGGTTAACTATGGCTACACCTTC,CASSLLSGQGVNYGYTF
TRBJ1-3,-,TRBD1,TRBV30,TGTGCCTGGGCATCGGGGGACAGGGCTGGAAACACCATATATTTT,CAWASGDRAGNTIYF
TRBJ2-3,-,-,TRBV9,TGTGCCAGCAGCGGACAGCCTAGCACAGATACGCAGTATTTT,CASSGQPSTDTQYF
TRBJ1-4,-,TRBD1,TRBV2,TGTGCCAGCCGGGGACAGGGGATTGAAAAACTGTTTTTT,CASRGQGIEKLFF
TRBJ2-5,-,TRBD1,TRBV3-1/TRBV3-2,TGTGCCAGCAGCCAAGAAACAGGGGGCTGGGGAGAGACCCAGTACTTC,CASSQETGGWGETQYF
TRBJ2-1,-,TRBD2,TRBV12-3/TRBV12-4,TGTGCCAGCAGTTTAGACGAGCGGGAGAGGTTCTTC,CASSLDERERFF
TRBJ1-1,once,-,TRBV6-5,TGTGCCAGCAGTTACCCTGGACAGAACACTGAAGCTTTCTTT,CASSYPGQNTEAFF
TRBJ1-2,-,TRBD1,TRBV27,TGTGCCAGCAGTGGGCCCGGACAGGGAGACTATGGCTACACCTTC,CASSGPGQGDYGYTF
TRBJ1-1,-,TRBD1,TRBV19,TGTGCCAGTAGCGTACAGGGGGCCCCGAACACTGAAGCTTTCTTT,CASSVQGAPNTEAFF
TRBJ1-5,-,-,TRBV6-5,TGTGCCAGCAGTTATTCCCGATCCCTCAATCAGCCCCAGCATTTT,CASSYSRSLNQPQHF
TRBJ1-2,-,-,TRBV9,TGTGCCAGCAGCGTAGGGGGGTATGGCTACACCTTC,CASSVGGYGYTF
TRBJ2-7,-,-,TRBV27,TGTGCCAGCAGTGCACAGGGAACCAACGAGCAGTACTTC,CASSAQGTNEQYF
TRBJ2-3,-,-,TRBV19,TGTGCCAGTAGTATAACCCCACTAGCTACAGATACGCAGTATTTT,CASSITPLATDTQYF
TRBJ2-5,-,TRBD2,TRBV3-1/TRBV3-2,TGTGCCAGCAGCCAAACCGGGACTAGCGGAGGGGAGACCCAGTACTTC,CASSQTGTSGGETQYF
TRBJ2-3,-,TRBD2,TRBV5-4,TGTGCCAGCAGCTCCCTCGGGGGGGGAGGTCCAGATACGCAGTATTTT,CASSSLGGGGPDTQYF
TRBJ2-1,-,TRBD2,TRBV4-2,TGTGCCAGCAGCCAAGACGGGATAGCGGGGGGTTACAATGAGCAGTTCTTC,CASSQDGIAGGYNEQFF
TRBJ1-1,-,-,TRBV11-3,TGTGCCAGCAGCTTATCAGGCTTGAACACTGAAGCTTTCTTT,CASSLSGLNTEAFF
TRBJ1-2,-,-,TRBV6-6,TGTGCCAGCAGCAAAAACGGCTACACCTTC,CASSKNGYTF
TRBJ2-4,-,-,TRBV6-6,TGTGCCAGCACCAGATTGGAAGGAAACATTCAGTACTTC,CASTRLEGNIQYF
TRBJ1-5,-,-,TRBV7-9,TGTGCCAGCAGCTTAGACCCGTCGGGGCCGATGGGGTTCAATCAGCCCCAGCATTTT,CASSLDPSGPMGFNQPQHF
TRBJ1-2,-,-,TRBV7-8,TGTGCCAGCAGCCCGGTAGCAGGGAACTATGGCTACACCTTC,CASSPVAGNYGYTF
TRBJ2-7,-,-,TRBV6-5,TGTGCCAGCAGTTACCCCGGAACTTATGGAAACGAGCAGTACTTC,CASSYPGTYGNEQYF
TRBJ1-5,few,-,TRBV19,TGTGCCAGTAGTTTACGCGGTACGACCCAGCATTTT,CASSLRGTTQHF
TRBJ2-5,once,-,TRBV4-1,TGCGCCAGCAGCCAAGATCGTGGGGGGGGCCAGGAGACCCAGTACTTC,CASSQDRGGGQETQYF
TRBJ2-2,few,-,TRBV7-2,TGTGCCAGCAGCTTTGCACAGGGACACAGGGGGGAGCTGTTTTTT,CASSFAQGHRGELFF
TRBJ2-4,-,-,TRBV11-2,TGTGCCAGCAGCCACCTGAAAGGGGGGTTAGCCAAAAACATTCAGTACTTC,CASSHLKGGLAKNIQYF
TRBJ2-2,-,TRBD2,TRBV6-4,TGTGCCAGCAGTTTTAGGGAGGGAACCGGAGAGCTGTTTTTT,CASSFREGTGELFF
TRBJ2-7,-,-,TRBV20-1,TGCAGTGCTAGACAGGGATACGAGCAGTACTTC,CSARQGYEQYF
TRBJ2-3,-,-,TRBV7-2,TGTGCCAGCAGCATGAATAGCCTTGTGGATACGCAGTATTTT,CASSMNSLVDTQYF